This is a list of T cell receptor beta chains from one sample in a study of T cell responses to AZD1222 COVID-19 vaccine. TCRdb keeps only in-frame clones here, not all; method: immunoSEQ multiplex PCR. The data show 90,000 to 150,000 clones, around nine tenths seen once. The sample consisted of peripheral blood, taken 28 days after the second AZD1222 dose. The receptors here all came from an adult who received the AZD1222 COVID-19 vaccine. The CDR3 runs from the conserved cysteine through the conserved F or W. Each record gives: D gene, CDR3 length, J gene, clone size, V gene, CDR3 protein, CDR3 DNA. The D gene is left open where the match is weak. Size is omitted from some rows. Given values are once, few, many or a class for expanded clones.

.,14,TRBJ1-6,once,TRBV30,CAWIRDFYNSPLHF,TGTGCCTGGATCAGGGACTTTTATAATTCACCCCTCCACTTT
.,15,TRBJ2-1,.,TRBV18,CASSPGRSSYNEQFF,TGTGCCAGCTCACCAGGACGGAGCTCCTACAATGAGCAGTTCTTC
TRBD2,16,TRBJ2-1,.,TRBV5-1,CASSLARTSGGNEQFF,TGCGCCAGCAGCTTGGCCAGAACTAGCGGGGGAAACGAGCAGTTCTTC
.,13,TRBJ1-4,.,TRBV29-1,CSARDLRNEKLFF,TGCAGCGCCCGGGACTTACGGAATGAAAAACTGTTTTTT
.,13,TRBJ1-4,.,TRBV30,CAWSVASNEKLFF,TGTGCCTGGAGTGTGGCCTCAAATGAAAAACTGTTTTTT
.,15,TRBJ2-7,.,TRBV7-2,CASSLGGLSSYEQYF,TGTGCCAGCAGCCTCGGGGGGCTAAGCTCCTACGAGCAGTACTTC
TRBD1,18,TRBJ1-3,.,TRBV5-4,CASSTLDRGRASGNTIYF,TGTGCCAGCAGCACTCTGGACAGGGGGCGAGCCTCTGGAAACACCATATATTTT
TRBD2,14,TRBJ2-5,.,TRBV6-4,CASSASGGAETQYF,TGTGCCAGCAGTGCCTCGGGGGGGGCGGAGACCCAGTACTTC
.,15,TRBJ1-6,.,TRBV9,CASSPGGGYNSPLHF,TGTGCCAGCAGCCCGGGCGGGGGGTATAATTCACCCCTCCACTTT
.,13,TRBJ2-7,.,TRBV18,CASSRSQGYEQYF,TGTGCCAGCTCACGGTCACAGGGCTACGAGCAGTACTTC
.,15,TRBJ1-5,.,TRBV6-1,CASSEARDSNQPQHF,TGTGCCAGCAGTGAAGCCCGGGACAGCAATCAGCCCCAGCATTTT
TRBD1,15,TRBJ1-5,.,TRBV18,CASSPKQGADQPQHF,TGTGCCAGCTCACCAAAACAGGGGGCCGATCAGCCCCAGCATTTT
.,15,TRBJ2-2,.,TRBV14,CASSQELGSTGELFF,TGTGCCAGCAGCCAAGAACTAGGGAGCACCGGGGAGCTGTTTTTT
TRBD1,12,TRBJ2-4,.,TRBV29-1,CSAQGKVDIQYF,TGCAGCGCACAGGGGAAGGTGGACATTCAGTACTTC
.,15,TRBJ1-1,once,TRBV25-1,CASSESGVRATEAFF,TGTGCCAGCAGTGAATCAGGGGTAAGGGCCACTGAAGCTTTCTTT
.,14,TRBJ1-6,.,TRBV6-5,CASNRSGYDSPLHF,TGTGCCAGCAACCGTTCAGGGTACGATTCACCCCTCCACTTT
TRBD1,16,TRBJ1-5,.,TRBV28,CASSRWTGAGNQPQHF,TGTGCCAGCAGTCGATGGACAGGGGCAGGGAATCAGCCCCAGCATTTT
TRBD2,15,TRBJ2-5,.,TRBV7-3,CASSSSGSFLETQYF,TGTGCCAGCAGCTCGAGCGGGAGCTTTTTAGAGACCCAGTACTTC
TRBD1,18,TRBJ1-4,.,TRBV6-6,CASSRTGGGYGTNEKLFF,TGTGCCAGCAGTCGGACAGGGGGCGGTTATGGGACTAATGAAAAACTGTTTTTT
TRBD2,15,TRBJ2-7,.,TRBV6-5,CACTGGGESSYEQYF,TGTGCCTGCACGGGAGGCGGGGAGAGCTCCTACGAGCAGTACTTC
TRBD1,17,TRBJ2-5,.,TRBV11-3,CASSFLAGWTGQETQYF,TGTGCCAGCAGCTTCCTTGCTGGGTGGACAGGGCAAGAGACCCAGTACTTC
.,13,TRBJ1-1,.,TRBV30,CAWSVHSNTEAFF,TGTGCCTGGAGTGTACACTCGAACACTGAAGCTTTCTTT
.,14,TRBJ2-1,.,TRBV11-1,CASGSTGAYNEQFF,TGTGCCAGCGGATCGACCGGCGCCTACAATGAGCAGTTCTTC
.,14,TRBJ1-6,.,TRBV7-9,CASSSPAGNSPLHF,TGTGCCAGCAGCTCACCTGCGGGGAATTCACCCCTCCACTTT
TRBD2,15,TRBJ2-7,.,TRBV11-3,CASSPLAGGSYEQYF,TGTGCCAGCAGTCCTTTAGCGGGAGGATCCTACGAGCAGTACTTC
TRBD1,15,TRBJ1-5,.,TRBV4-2,CASSHQGQPPGPQHF,TGTGCCAGCAGCCATCAGGGACAGCCTCCCGGGCCTCAGCATTTT
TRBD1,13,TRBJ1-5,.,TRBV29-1,CSVLQGAGQPQHF,TGCAGCGTCCTACAGGGGGCTGGTCAGCCCCAGCATTTT
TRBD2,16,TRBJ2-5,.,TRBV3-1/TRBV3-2,CASSIGLAGGLETQYF,TGTGCCAGCAGCATCGGACTAGCGGGGGGGCTGGAGACCCAGTACTTC
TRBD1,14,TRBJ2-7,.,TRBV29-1,CSVALQGAYYEQYF,TGCAGCGTTGCCCTTCAGGGGGCCTACTACGAGCAGTACTTC
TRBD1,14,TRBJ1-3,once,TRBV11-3,CASSPGGAGNTIYF,TGTGCCAGCAGCCCAGGGGGGGCTGGAAACACCATATATTTT
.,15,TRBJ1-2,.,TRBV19,CASSLLETRGVGYTF,TGTGCCAGTAGTCTGTTGGAGACGCGAGGAGTTGGCTACACCTTC
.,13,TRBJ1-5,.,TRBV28,CASTLYSNQPQHF,TGTGCCAGCACCTTATATAGCAATCAGCCCCAGCATTTT
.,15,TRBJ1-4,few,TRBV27,CASSFRVATNEKLFF,TGTGCCAGCAGTTTCAGGGTCGCGACTAATGAAAAACTGTTTTTT
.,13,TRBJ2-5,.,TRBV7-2,CASSGQWGETQYF,TGTGCCAGCAGCGGTCAATGGGGAGAGACCCAGTACTTC
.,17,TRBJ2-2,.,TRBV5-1,CASSLFSPGRGAGELFF,TGCGCCAGCAGCTTGTTCTCCCCCGGCAGGGGCGCCGGGGAGCTGTTTTTT
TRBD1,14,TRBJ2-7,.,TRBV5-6,CASSHGQGASEQYF,TGTGCCAGCAGCCACGGACAGGGGGCGTCCGAGCAGTACTTC
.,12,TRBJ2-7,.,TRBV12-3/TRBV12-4,CASSLTTYEQYF,TGTGCCAGCAGTTTAACCACTTACGAGCAGTACTTC
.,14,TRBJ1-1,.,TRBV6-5,CASERGSRDTEAFF,TGTGCCAGCGAGAGGGGATCGAGGGACACTGAAGCTTTCTTT